The 27 T cell receptor beta chains given below trace back to one sample, sequenced in a study of blood T cell repertoires in COVID-19. Using immunoSEQ multiplex PCR, the repertoire was profiled, and TCRdb retains in-frame clones only, with some absent. The table has about 250,000 clones, around 80% seen once. The sample was peripheral blood. These receptors all stem from a woman aged 40 to 50 with active or convalescent COVID-19.

The V gene is TRBV6-6, the J gene TRBJ1-6; possible D gene TRBD1, 5 bases. Germline assignment: CDR1 MNHNY and CDR2 SVGAGI (reference sequence). There are 14 residues in the CDR3. Deletions cut 6 bases from V and 7 bases from J, with 13 bases between. The CDR3 region is CASRKGGDNSPLHF. The CDR3 DNA is TGTGCCAGCAGAAAGGGAGGGGACAATTCACCCCTCCACTTT.

J is TRBJ2-3 and V is TRBV5-1, with D possibly TRBD1 on 5 matching bases. CDR3 length: 14 residues. Trimming pared 2 bases from V and 5 bases from J, leaving 12 bases between. CDR1 is SGHRS and CDR2 is YFSETQ in the germline V gene. The CDR3 DNA sequence: TGCGCCAGCAGCTTAGGCAGGGATGGAGATACGCAGTATTTT. Its translation is CASSLGRDGDTQYF.

This clone is a singleton in its sample. V usage is TRBV28 and J usage is TRBJ2-1; D is undetermined. The V end lost 6 bases, the J end lost 2 bases, and 17 bases lay between the germline ends. The CDR3 is 16 amino acids. Germline V gene data show CDR1 as MDHEN and CDR2 as SYDVKM. DNA for the CDR3: TGTGCCAGCAGCCTAACCCCCGAGGTAGCCTACAATGAGCAGTTCTTC. This translates into CASSLTPEVAYNEQFF. The full variable domain, in which reference TRBV28 and TRBJ2-1 provide the parts outside the CDR3, is DVKVTQSSRYLVKRTGEKVFLECVQDMDHENMFWYRQDPGLGLRLIYFSYDVKMKEKGDIPEGYSVSREKKERFSLILESASTNQTSMYLCASSLTPEVAYNEQFFGPGTRLTVL.

This sequence joins TRBV30 and TRBJ2-7; a weak D match, TRBD1 (6 bases). This CDR3 has 14 residues. Trimming stripped 1 base from V and 4 bases from J, with 14 bases between. CDR1 GTSNPN and CDR2 SVGIG come from the germline V gene (reference sequence). The CDR3, as DNA: TGTGCCTGGAGTGACGGAGCAGGGACATACGAGCAGTACGTC. This translates into CAWSDGAGTYEQYV.

The CDR3 DNA reads as TGCGCCAGCAGCCCGGGGATCATCGCTTGGGGCTACACCTTC. Translating gives CASSPGIIAWGYTF. The chain recombines TRBV5-1 with TRBJ1-2; D remains ambiguous. The V end lost 4 bases, the J end lost 8 bases, and 18 bases lay between the germline ends. The V gene's germline CDR1 is SGHRS and CDR2 YFSETQ. The CDR3 length is 14 residues.

The CDR3 sequence: CASSLGGQGKGKLFF. CDR3 in DNA: TGTGCCAGCAGTTTAGGCGGACAGGGGAAAGGAAAACTGTTTTTT. This chain joins TRBV28 and TRBJ1-4, with 9 bases fitting TRBD1. This CDR3 has 15 amino acids. Germline assignment: CDR1 MDHEN and CDR2 SYDVKM. Trimming took 2 bases from V and 10 from J; bases not matched to a gene: 8.

J is TRBJ1-1 and V is TRBV11-2; D is possibly TRBD1 (5 bases). Germline V gene lookup returns CDR1 SGHAT and CDR2 FQNNGV. Trimming removed 1 base from V and 11 bases from J, with 17 bases in between. The length of the CDR3 is 14 residues. The CDR3 loop reads CASSLAPGPREAFF. The DNA for the CDR3 is TGTGCCAGCAGCTTAGCCCCGGGACCTCGGGAGGCTTTCTTT.

This clone was observed many times. The CDR3 DNA is TGTGCCAGCAGACCCCCTTCGGACAGTAACTATGGCTACACCTTC. Protein sequence: CASRPPSDSNYGYTF. The chain employs TRBV28 and TRBJ1-2, with D possibly being TRBD1 (6 bases). This CDR3 contains 15 residues. Germline V gene lookup returns CDR1 MDHEN and CDR2 SYDVKM. Trimming stripped 6 bases from V and 1 base from J, with 15 bases between.

This clone occurred once. This chain links TRBV19 with TRBJ2-5; 11 bases match TRBD1. CDR3 length equals 15 residues. The V and J ends lost 4 bases and 2 bases, in that order; junction bases with no gene match: 3. Germline loops: CDR1 LNHDA, CDR2 SQIVND (reference sequence). The CDR3 loop is CASSKDRGLQETQYF. DNA for the CDR3: TGTGCCAGTAGTAAGGACAGGGGGCTTCAAGAGACCCAGTACTTC.

V gene TRBV28 combines with J gene TRBJ2-7; maybe TRBD2 (6 bases). The CDR3 totals 12 residues. Germline loops: CDR1 MDHEN, CDR2 SYDVKM. V lost 3 bases and J lost 7, with 10 bases in between. The CDR3 loop is CASSFSGVEQYV. DNA of the CDR3: TGTGCCAGCAGTTTTTCGGGGGTTGAGCAGTACGTC.

The rearrangement joins TRBV28 to TRBJ1-1, with D possibly TRBD1 on 5 matching bases. The V gene lost 3 bases and the J gene lost 4 bases, with 21 bases spanning the gap. In germline, CDR1 is MDHEN, CDR2 SYDVKM. This CDR3 contains 17 residues. The CDR3 DNA reads TGTGCCAGCAGTTTGGGGGATGGACGGGGAGGAGGCACTGAAGCTTTCTTT. Protein product: CASSLGDGRGGGTEAFF. The full variable domain, in which reference TRBV28 and TRBJ1-1 provide the parts outside the CDR3, is DVKVTQSSRYLVKRTGEKVFLECVQDMDHENMFWYRQDPGLGLRLIYFSYDVKMKEKGDIPEGYSVSREKKERFSLILESASTNQTSMYLCASSLGDGRGGGTEAFFGQGTRLTVV.

The V call is TRBV10-3, the J call TRBJ2-7; 10 bases match TRBD2. The CDR3 length is 15 residues. The V gene end was trimmed by 2 bases and the J gene end by 3 bases; junction bases not matched to a gene: 4. CDR1 is ENHRY, CDR2 SYGVKD, per germline. CDR3 protein: CAISENIAGGYEQYF. The CDR3 region has the DNA TGTGCCATCAGTGAGAATATAGCGGGGGGCTACGAGCAGTACTTC.

The chain recombines TRBV18 with TRBJ1-6; possible D gene TRBD1, 5 bases. The V gene lost 3 bases and the J gene lost 5 bases, with 11 bases spanning the gap. Germline V lookup: CDR1 KGHSH, CDR2 LQKENI. The CDR3 extends over 15 amino acids. The CDR3 sequence: CASSPPRGDNSPLHF. The CDR3 region has the DNA TGTGCCAGCTCACCCCCAAGGGGTGATAATTCACCCCTCCACTTT.

The chain is built from TRBV7-2 and TRBJ1-1; D is uncertain. Germline CDR1 SGHTA, CDR2 FQGNSA. The CDR3 spans 15 residues. The V end was cut by 2 bases, the J end by 1 base, with 11 bases between. The CDR3 sequence is CASSLPRRGNTEAFF. CDR3 bases: TGTGCCAGCAGCTTACCGCGGCGGGGGAACACTGAAGCTTTCTTT.

This chain joins TRBV5-1 and TRBJ2-2; 8 positions agree with TRBD1. Germline CDR1 is SGHRS and CDR2 is YFSETQ. This CDR3 region has 16 residues. Losses at the gene ends were 0 bases for V and 8 bases for J; bases not matched to a gene: 9. CDR3 loop: CASSLEVQGATGELFF. CDR3 nucleotide sequence: TGCGCCAGCAGCTTGGAGGTGCAGGGGGCTACGGGGGAGCTGTTTTTT.

This chain joins TRBV4-1 and TRBJ1-5; D gene ambiguous. The CDR3 totals 17 residues. The germline V and J ends were trimmed by 0 bases and 6 bases, with 18 bases remaining between them. Germline loops: CDR1 MGHRA, CDR2 YSYEKL. The CDR3 DNA sequence: TGCGCCAGCAGCCAAGAGCAGGTAAACCCTCAACGTCAGCCCCAGCATTTT. Protein: CASSQEQVNPQRQPQHF.

V usage is TRBV19 and J usage is TRBJ1-5, with a weak D call TRBD1 (6 bases). The V end lost 6 bases, the J end lost 7 bases, and 19 bases lay between the germline ends. This CDR3 spans 15 amino acids. Germline CDR1 is LNHDA and CDR2 is SQIVND (reference sequence). CDR3 DNA: TGTGCCAGTAGAGGTTCCAGGGGTTCTGGGCAGCCCCAGCATTTT. Its protein product is CASRGSRGSGQPQHF.

This clone was recorded only once. This rearrangement joins TRBV9 to TRBJ2-2; D may be TRBD1 (5 bases). V was pared by 0 bases and J by 4 bases, with 13 bases between. The CDR3 length is 16 residues. Germline CDR1 SGDLS, CDR2 YYNGEE. Here the CDR3 DNA reads TGTGCCAGCAGCGTAGTGGGCAGGGCGAGCACCGGGGAGCTGTTTTTT. Encoded protein: CASSVVGRASTGELFF.

The chain carries TRBV5-1 and TRBJ1-3; TRBD1 aligns across 7 bases. The germline V gene has CDR1 SGHRS and CDR2 YFSETQ. The J segment lost 3 bases and the V segment lost 2 bases, leaving 5 bases of the junction unmatched. The CDR3 extends over 15 amino acids. In nucleotides, the CDR3 is TGCGCCAGCAGCTTCGAGGGGGCTTTTGGAAACACCATATATTTT. Protein product: CASSFEGAFGNTIYF.

This clone showed up just a few times. The V gene is TRBV11-2, the J gene TRBJ2-1; 12 nucleotides align to TRBD2. The CDR3 extends over 17 amino acids. The V and J ends lost 5 bases and 4 bases, in that order; junction bases with no gene match: 9. Germline V gene lookup returns CDR1 SGHAT and CDR2 FQNNGV. CDR3 nucleotides: TGTGCCAGCAGCCCGTGGGGGACTAGCGGGCGTTACAATGAGCAGTTCTTC. Translation gives CASSPWGTSGRYNEQFF.

This clone came up once. This sequence joins TRBV15 and TRBJ2-1; a weak D match, TRBD1 (8 bases). Trimming cost V 1 base and J 8 bases, with 18 bases left between them. Germline CDR1 is LNHNV and CDR2 is YYDKDF (reference sequence). This CDR3 has 16 amino acids. The CDR3 reads CATSRGGGRGHDEQFF. The CDR3 DNA follows: TGTGCCACCAGCAGAGGGGGGGGCAGGGGGCACGATGAGCAGTTCTTC.

The gene calls are TRBV11-2 and TRBJ1-1; D possibly corresponds to TRBD1 (6 bases). The CDR3 is 14 amino acids. The ends were cut back, 7 bases at V and 0 bases at J, with 12 bases in the middle. In germline, CDR1 is SGHAT, CDR2 FQNNGV. The CDR3 DNA reads as TGTGCCAGCAACGACGGACAGTTGAACACTGAAGCTTTCTTT. Its protein product is CASNDGQLNTEAFF.

The sample holds a few counts of this clone. The chain links TRBV2 to TRBJ2-7; TRBD1 aligns across 10 bases. V lost 3 bases and J lost 0; bases outside the gene matches: 2. Germline V gives CDR1 SNHLY, CDR2 FYNNEI. This CDR3 spans 15 amino acids. CDR3 coding DNA: TGTGCCAGCAGTGACTGGGACAGGGGCTCCTACGAGCAGTACGTC. Residues: CASSDWDRGSYEQYV.

The rearrangement links TRBV5-1 to TRBJ1-1; TRBD1 agrees at 12 bases. V shed 4 bases and J 6 bases; nucleotides not matched to a gene: 13. Germline CDR1 is SGHRS and CDR2 is YFSETQ. This CDR3 spans 17 amino acids. In nucleotides, the CDR3 is TGCGCCAGCAGCACAGGACCGGGACAGGGGGCTATGGCTGAAGCTTTCTTT. Translating it yields CASSTGPGQGAMAEAFF. Combining the CDR3 with reference TRBV5-1 and TRBJ1-1 gives the whole variable domain KAGVTQTPRYLIKTRGQQVTLSCSPISGHRSVSWYQQTPGQGLQFLFEYFSETQRNKGNFPGRFSGRQFSNSRSEMNVSTLELGDSALYLCASSTGPGQGAMAEAFFGQGTRLTVV.

V gene TRBV7-8 combines with J gene TRBJ2-5; 8 bases fit TRBD2. The CDR3 loop spans 14 amino acids. Germline V gene lookup returns CDR1 SGHVS and CDR2 FQNEAQ. The J segment lost 5 bases and the V segment lost 1 base, leaving 3 bases of the junction unmatched. DNA of the CDR3: TGTGCCAGCAGCTTAGTGTCTAGCGGGGAGACCCAGTACTTC. Protein sequence: CASSLVSSGETQYF.

The chain couples TRBV30 to TRBJ1-3; D not resolved. The CDR3 is 14 residues long. The V end lost 6 bases, the J end lost 7 bases, and 19 bases lay between the germline ends. Germline V lookup: CDR1 GTSNPN, CDR2 SVGIG (reference sequence). The CDR3 is CACPDRGAGNTIYF. CDR3 coding DNA: TGTGCCTGCCCGGACCGGGGAGCGGGGAACACCATATATTTT.

The chain joins TRBV5-6 to TRBJ1-6; D unresolved. Germline-derived CDR1 and CDR2 are SGHDT and YYEEEE. The V end was cut by 0 bases, the J end by 7 bases, with 8 bases between. The CDR3 has 14 residues. The CDR3 DNA is TGTGCCAGCAGCTTGGCATCCGGGAATTCACCCCTCCACTTT. Translating gives CASSLASGNSPLHF.